This TCR beta chain appears in the sequencing data of a study of blood T cells in healthy people across ages. CDR1 KGHSH and CDR2 LQKENI come from the germline V gene. Trimming took 6 bases from V and 6 from J; bases not matched to a gene: 5. The CDR3 contains 14 residues. This clonotype was recorded a few times. Sample-barcoded 5' priming and a J-beta primer mix drove a second PCR of about 6 to 12 cycles. The template-switch adaptor was a 5' adaptor with 12 random nucleotides. It tagged each cDNA molecule. TCRdb reprocessed the 5' RACE reads with MiXCR, giving one entry per CDR3 protein. The sample contains about 510,000 distinct CDR3 sequences, about a quarter of which appear only once. Separately, the same data were catalogued under a study of T cells of mothers and their children. That paper adds: Overlap measured in related mother-child pairs was slightly, non-significantly higher than in unrelated pairs.

The origin of this receptor is a boy between 2 and 10 years old in good health. Sample: blood. The chain carries TRBV18 and TRBJ1-4; 9 bases align to TRBD1. CDR3 in DNA: TGTGCCAGCTCGCGGACAGGGGCGGATGAAAAACTGTTTTTT. Protein: CASSRTGADEKLFF.